Described below is a single T cell receptor (beta chain) sequence and its context. The antigen remains unidentified. These data originate in a study of cytomegalovirus exposure and HLA in healthy donors. Findings and limits, study-wide: A missense variant in DCLRE1C was later tied to TCR beta V- and J-gene trimming. Prior analysis indicated that the majority of TCR beta V segments exhibited productivity approximately 87% or approximately 30% of the time. In a later analysis, most CMV-associated TCR beta chains appeared HLA-restricted. The study recorded 160 or so TCR beta chains that were cytomegalovirus-associated.

Germline V gives CDR1 SNHLY, CDR2 FYNNEI. Trimming at V came to 6 bases and at J to 6 bases, leaving 5 bases not matched to a gene. This CDR3 spans 13 amino acids. Vbeta (60) and Jbeta (13) primers were used in the PCR. The protocol was immunoSEQ multiplex PCR, while the TCRdb copy is restricted to in-frame clones and leaves out a portion. Seen here are some 160,000 clones, about 80% observed once, and the top ten hold 2% to 2.5%. The sample was PBMCs. The V gene is TRBV2, the J gene TRBJ1-2; 9 bases are shared with TRBD1. The sequence was collected from a man in his sixties in good health and CMV-seronegative. The CDR3 spells CASRGQGGDGYTF. The CDR3 nucleotides read TGTGCCAGCAGGGGACAGGGAGGCGATGGCTACACCTTC.